Below are 8 T cell receptor beta chains sequenced from a single sample in a study of cytomegalovirus exposure and HLA in healthy donors. A multiplex PCR was run with 60 Vbeta primers and 13 Jbeta primers. Generated by immunoSEQ multiplex PCR, the TCRdb table keeps only in-frame clones and is missing some. Of around 150,000 clones in the sample, around 80% were seen once. The source material was PBMCs. These receptors were obtained from a young man in good health and CMV-seronegative.

V is TRBV7-9 and J is TRBJ2-1, with 14 bases lining up with TRBD2. The CDR3 loop spans 18 amino acids. Losses at the gene ends were 5 bases for V and 5 bases for J; bases not matched to a gene: 11. The V gene's germline CDR1 is SEHNR and CDR2 FQNEAQ (reference sequence). CDR3 residues: CASSPGTSGGLGDNEQFF. CDR3 coding DNA: TGTGCCAGCAGCCCCGGGACTAGCGGGGGATTAGGGGACAATGAGCAGTTCTTC.

The chain carries TRBV28 and TRBJ1-3; D not certain. There are 15 residues in the CDR3. From germline, CDR1 is MDHEN and CDR2 SYDVKM. The V and J ends lost 3 bases and 0 bases respectively, with 9 bases between them. CDR3 sequence: CASSLVSNSGNTIYF. CDR3 nucleotides: TGTGCCAGCAGTTTGGTCAGTAACTCTGGAAACACCATATATTTT. The full variable domain, rest sourced from reference TRBV28 and TRBJ1-3, is DVKVTQSSRYLVKRTGEKVFLECVQDMDHENMFWYRQDPGLGLRLIYFSYDVKMKEKGDIPEGYSVSREKKERFSLILESASTNQTSMYLCASSLVSNSGNTIYFGEGSWLTVV.

The V gene is TRBV29-1, the J gene TRBJ2-5; D gene unclear. Germline-derived CDR1 and CDR2 are SQVTM and ANQGSEA. The CDR3 has 12 amino acids. CDR3 bases: TGCTCCTACAGCCCTTCTCAAGAGACCCAGTACTTC. Its translation is CSYSPSQETQYF.

The chain recombines TRBV7-9 with TRBJ2-5, with D perhaps matching TRBD2 (5 bases). TRBJ2-7 matches the DNA end more closely, so the J call is doubtful. The germline V gene encodes CDR1 SEHNR and CDR2 FQNEAQ (reference sequence). The CDR3 runs to 15 residues. The CDR3 region is CASSRGPTGLYEQYF. CDR3 nucleotides: TGTGCCAGCAGCCGCGGGCCCACTGGACTCTACGAGCAGTACTTC.

This clone was picked up a small number of times. The chain combines TRBV5-4 with TRBJ2-5; 7 bases line up with TRBD2. The DNA end is more similar to TRBJ2-7, so the J call may be wrong. Per the germline V gene, CDR1 is SGHNT and CDR2 is YYREEE (reference sequence). The CDR3 runs 15 residues. DNA for the CDR3: TGTGCCAGCAGCTTGTCCCCTAGCGGAAACTACGAGCAGTACTTC. Its protein is CASSLSPSGNYEQYF.

The rearrangement joins TRBV28 to TRBJ1-3; the D gene is possibly TRBD1 (5 bases). Per germline, CDR1 MDHEN and CDR2 SYDVKM. This CDR3 region has 14 residues. V shed 8 bases and J shed 6 bases, with 17 bases lying between them. Here the CDR3 reads CASGGPGGSNTIYF. In DNA, the CDR3 is TGTGCCAGCGGTGGTCCGGGGGGATCAAACACCATATATTTT.

The chain carries TRBV10-2 and TRBJ1-1, with D unclear. The CDR3 loop spans 14 amino acids. The germline V and J ends were trimmed by 6 bases and 0 bases, with 11 bases remaining between them. Germline V gives CDR1 WSHSY, CDR2 SAAADI. DNA for the CDR3: TGCGCCAGCAGCCCTTCCGACATGAACACTGAAGCTTTCTTT. Translating it yields CASSPSDMNTEAFF.

The chain employs TRBV29-1 and TRBJ2-7; 15 bases line up with TRBD2. The CDR3 has 15 amino acids. CDR1 and CDR2 from the germline V gene are SQVTM and ANQGSEA. CDR3 loop: CNGGLAGGHSYEQYF. The DNA of the CDR3 is TGCAACGGCGGACTAGCGGGAGGGCACTCCTACGAGCAGTACTTC.